This TCR beta chain was sequenced during a study of T cells in Graves' hyperthyroidism and ophthalmopathy. Germline-derived CDR1 and CDR2 are LGHNA and YNFKEQ. The V gene lost 0 bases and the J gene lost 4 bases, with 12 bases spanning the gap. This CDR3 region has 15 residues. The source material, RNA transcripts, was used to amplify TCR beta CDR3 regions. Carried out on the TCR CDR3, a first-round RT-PCR used the HTBI primer set. Each CDR3 protein is one row after TCRdb ran MiXCR on the multiplex PCR reads. There are approximately 200,000 distinct CDR3 sequences in the sample; 15% to 20% occur only once, and roughly two fifths lies in the top ten. There are many counts of this clonotype.

The TCR was taken from a man in his forties or fifties with Graves' hyperthyroidism. This chain joins TRBV4-2 and TRBJ1-2; D ambiguous. The sequenced sample consisted of blood. CDR3 residues: CASSQDYSISYGYTF. The CDR3 DNA is TGTGCCAGCAGCCAAGATTACAGTATCTCCTATGGCTACACCTTC.